Below are 29 T cell receptor beta chains sequenced from a single sample in a study of identifying expanded T cells in peripheral blood. Profiling relied on immunoSEQ multiplex PCR, and the TCRdb table lists in-frame clones only, not all of them. This sample carries some 95,000 clones, 88% of them seen once, and the ten largest clones take approximately 5.2%. Sequencing was carried out using blood. The origin of the receptors is a person between 18 and 70 years old in good health.

The chain combines TRBV5-6 with TRBJ1-6; D remains ambiguous. The V gene lost 0 bases and the J gene lost 4 bases, with 14 bases spanning the gap. The CDR3 is 17 residues long. Germline-derived CDR1 and CDR2 are SGHDT and YYEEEE. The CDR3 spells CASSLASLTLYNSPLHF. The CDR3 DNA is TGTGCCAGCAGCTTGGCGTCGCTTACCTTGTATAATTCACCCCTCCACTTT. The full variable domain, in which reference TRBV5-6 and TRBJ1-6 provide the parts outside the CDR3, is DAGVTQSPTHLIKTRGQQVTLRCSPKSGHDTVSWYQQALGQGPQFIFQYYEEEERQRGNFPDRFSGHQFPNYSSELNVNALLLGDSALYLCASSLASLTLYNSPLHFGNGTRLTVT.

The V gene is TRBV11-2, the J gene TRBJ1-3; unclear D gene. The CDR3 covers 11 residues. V lost 1 base and J 9 bases, leaving 4 bases between the germline ends. CDR1 is SGHAT, CDR2 FQNNGV, per germline. The CDR3 DNA sequence: TGTGCCAGCAGCTTAGGTATCACCATATATTTT. This gives the protein CASSLGITIYF.

The chain is built from TRBV7-6 and TRBJ2-3; 8 nucleotides line up with TRBD2. Per germline, CDR1 SGHVS and CDR2 FNYEAQ. The CDR3 length is 15 residues. Germline trimming cut 3 bases from V and 1 base from J; bases unmatched to any gene: 3. CDR3 loop: CASSFSGGRTDTQYF. CDR3 nucleotides: TGTGCCAGCAGCTTCAGCGGGGGCCGCACAGATACGCAGTATTTT.

The chain uses TRBV28 and TRBJ2-7; tentatively, D is TRBD1 (6 bases). Germline CDR1 MDHEN, CDR2 SYDVKM. Trimming cost V 4 bases and J 10 bases, with 20 bases left between them. The CDR3 is 14 amino acids. In DNA, the CDR3 is TGTGCCAGCAGTTACCGTCCGAGACAGGCAAATCAGTACTTC. This encodes CASSYRPRQANQYF.

The V and J genes are TRBV7-2 and TRBJ1-2; 7 bases map to TRBD1. Germline CDR1 reads SGHTA; CDR2 reads FQGNSA. There are 13 residues in the CDR3. V lost 6 bases to trimming and J lost 10 bases; unmatched junction nucleotides: 11. The CDR3 DNA follows: TGTGCCAGCAGTCCAGGGGGATTGAAATTCTACACCTTC. Translating it yields CASSPGGLKFYTF.

The chain uses TRBV27 and TRBJ1-2, with no clear D. In germline, CDR1 is MNHEY, CDR2 SMNVEV (reference sequence). The CDR3 runs to 13 residues. Deletions cut 6 bases from V and 5 bases from J, with 13 bases between. Written as DNA, the CDR3 is TGTGCCAGCAGACGACAAGGCGGGTATGGCTACACCTTC. Amino acid sequence: CASRRQGGYGYTF.

The rearrangement links TRBV11-3 to TRBJ1-1; D is unresolved. This CDR3 spans 11 amino acids. The V end lost 1 base, the J end lost 11 bases, and 8 bases lay between the germline ends. Germline V gives CDR1 SGHNT, CDR2 YENEEA. The CDR3 reads CASSLGVNAFF. The CDR3 region has the DNA TGTGCCAGCAGCTTAGGGGTTAACGCTTTCTTT.

The CDR3 DNA reads TGCGCCAGCAGCCAAGAGGACAGGCCTGGGGTATATGGCTACACCTTC. Its translation: CASSQEDRPGVYGYTF. This chain uses TRBV4-3 with TRBJ1-2; 7 bases align to TRBD1. Germline-derived CDR1 and CDR2 are LGHNA and YSLEER. The V and J ends lost 0 bases and 5 bases, in that order; junction bases with no gene match: 9. The CDR3 covers 16 residues.

This sequence joins TRBV29-1 and TRBJ1-2, with 7 positions matching TRBD1. J gave up 3 bases and V 3 bases, and 10 bases lay outside the gene matches. This CDR3 contains 15 residues. Germline CDR1 and CDR2: SQVTM and ANQGSEA. DNA of the CDR3: TGCAGCGTTGAGGCCCTGACAGGGTGGGACTATGGCTACACCTTC. It yields the protein CSVEALTGWDYGYTF.

This chain joins TRBV25-1 and TRBJ1-5; D is undetermined. Trimming removed 3 bases from V and 3 bases from J, with 6 bases in between. The CDR3 is 13 residues long. The germline V gene encodes CDR1 MGHDK and CDR2 SYGVNS. The CDR3: CASSDLVNQPQHF. CDR3 DNA: TGTGCCAGCAGTGACTTGGTCAATCAGCCCCAGCATTTT.

The V gene is TRBV5-1, the J gene TRBJ2-1, with 12 nucleotides matching TRBD1. The CDR3 has 15 residues. V gave up 3 bases and J gave up 4 bases; unmatched junction bases: 2. In germline, CDR1 is SGHRS, CDR2 YFSETQ. The CDR3 DNA is TGCGCCAGCAGCTCGGGACAGGGGGCTTACAATGAGCAGTTCTTC. It codes for CASSSGQGAYNEQFF.

The genes are TRBV19 and TRBJ1-5, with D possibly being TRBD1 (6 bases). The CDR3 totals 15 residues. Per germline, CDR1 LNHDA and CDR2 SQIVND (reference sequence). V lost 3 bases to trimming and J lost 2 bases, with 11 bases between them. CDR3 sequence (DNA): TGTGCCAGTAGTATGAGGGGGGCTGGCAATCAGCCCCAGCATTTT. Translated: CASSMRGAGNQPQHF.

This clone was detected only a few times. The V and J genes are TRBV10-3 and TRBJ2-5, with D tentatively TRBD2 (6 bases). V was shortened by 10 bases and J by 3 bases, with 15 bases between the two germline ends. There are 13 residues in the CDR3. CDR1 is ENHRY, CDR2 SYGVKD, per germline. The CDR3 spells CATLRDLEETQYF. CDR3 in DNA: TGTGCCACGCTCCGGGACTTGGAAGAGACCCAGTACTTC.

The chain combines TRBV7-2 with TRBJ2-7; D uncertain. The CDR3 totals 15 residues. V was cut by 5 bases and J by 1 base, with 15 bases left in between. Germline CDR1 reads SGHTA; CDR2 reads FQGNSA. CDR3 sequence (DNA): TGTGCCAGCAGCCCCGACTCATCCCGTTCCTACGAGCAGTACTTC. Translated, it gives CASSPDSSRSYEQYF.

The chain recombines TRBV19 with TRBJ2-3; tentative D call: TRBD2 (5 bases). The CDR3 is 15 amino acids. Trimming pared 11 bases from V and 0 bases from J, leaving 18 bases between. CDR1 is LNHDA and CDR2 is SQIVND in the germline V gene (reference sequence). As DNA, the CDR3 is TGTGCCTCCGAAGCCCGGGGAAAAAGCACAGATACGCAGTATTTT. It yields the protein CASEARGKSTDTQYF.

This clone was detected a few times. This chain connects TRBV7-9 to TRBJ1-5, with D tentatively TRBD1 (6 bases). V was shortened by 5 bases and J by 7 bases, with 15 bases between the two germline ends. Germline values: CDR1 SEHNR, CDR2 FQNEAQ (reference sequence). The CDR3 spans 14 residues. The CDR3 reads CASSGTGIRQPQHF. CDR3 coding DNA: TGTGCCAGCAGCGGTACAGGGATTAGGCAGCCCCAGCATTTT.

The chain uses TRBV6-5 and TRBJ1-3; D is ambiguous. Germline values: CDR1 MNHEY, CDR2 SVGAGI. V was clipped by 6 bases and J by 2 bases, with 11 bases between them. The CDR3 covers 14 residues. The CDR3 bases are TGTGCCAGCAGGGGGTGGGGTACTGGAAACACCATATATTTT. Translating it yields CASRGWGTGNTIYF.

The rearrangement uses TRBV11-1 and TRBJ2-5, with D unclear. The CDR3 contains 11 residues. The germline gives CDR1 SGHAT, CDR2 FQDESV (reference sequence). With 1 base removed from V and 3 bases from J, the gap between germline ends came to 0 bases. CDR3 coding DNA: TGTGCCAGCAGCTTAGAAGAGACCCAGTACTTC. Translated, it gives CASSLEETQYF.

The V call is TRBV7-2, the J call TRBJ1-1, with D unclear. Trimming pared 3 bases from V and 0 bases from J, leaving 8 bases between. The CDR3 is made up of 14 amino acids. Germline V gives CDR1 SGHTA, CDR2 FQGNSA. The CDR3 DNA reads as TGTGCCAGCAGCTTCGATGACTTGAACACTGAAGCTTTCTTT. Translation: CASSFDDLNTEAFF.

V usage is TRBV4-2 and J usage is TRBJ2-1; 12 bases line up with TRBD2. CDR1 and CDR2 from the germline V gene are LGHNA and YNFKEQ. This CDR3 is 19 amino acids long. After removal of 0 bases from V and 6 bases from J, the junction contained 12 bases not matched to a gene. DNA for the CDR3: TGTGCCAGCAGCCAAGATCGGAGGCTAGCGGGAGGGCCGGGCAATGAGCAGTTCTTC. This sequence encodes CASSQDRRLAGGPGNEQFF.

This chain joins TRBV27 and TRBJ2-5; 11 bases fit TRBD2. The CDR3 extends over 17 amino acids. With V trimmed by 3 bases and J by 5 bases, 11 bases remained unmatched. CDR1 is MNHEY, CDR2 SMNVEV, per germline (reference sequence). This chain's CDR3 is CASSFLGSGRAGETQYF. CDR3 in DNA: TGTGCCAGCAGTTTCCTCGGTAGCGGGAGGGCCGGGGAGACCCAGTACTTC.

The V call is TRBV7-8, the J call TRBJ1-5, with D tentatively TRBD1 (6 bases). Trimming took 1 base from V and 5 from J, leaving 9 bases between them. CDR3 size: 14 residues. Germline CDR1 and CDR2: SGHVS and FQNEAQ. CDR3 in DNA: TGTGCCAGCAGCTTAGAGGGACATTATCAGCCCCAGCATTTT. The encoded protein is CASSLEGHYQPQHF.

This CDR3 is CASSVGTTNTGELFF. CDR3 nucleotide sequence: TGTGCCAGCAGCGTCGGGACAACGAACACCGGGGAGCTGTTTTTT. The V gene is TRBV28, the J gene TRBJ2-2; the D gene is possibly TRBD1 (6 bases). Germline lookup yields CDR1 MDHEN and CDR2 SYDVKM. The V gene lost 6 bases and the J gene lost 0 bases, with 11 bases spanning the gap. CDR3 length: 15 amino acids.

The rearrangement links TRBV9 to TRBJ2-7; D perhaps matches TRBD2 (6 bases). CDR1 is SGDLS and CDR2 is YYNGEE in the germline V gene. The CDR3 has 13 amino acids. Trimming shortened V by 4 bases and J by 5 bases, and 13 bases separated the two germline ends. The CDR3 DNA is TGTGCCAGCAGCCCTTGGGGGAGGAACGAGCAGTACTTC. Its protein is CASSPWGRNEQYF.

CDR3 protein: CASRTGWTGIYEQYF. CDR3 sequence (DNA): TGTGCCAGCAGAACAGGGTGGACAGGCATCTACGAGCAGTACTTC. V and J are TRBV2 and TRBJ2-7, with TRBD1 matching over 7 bases. V gave up 6 bases and J gave up 3 bases; unmatched junction bases: 11. Germline-derived CDR1 and CDR2 are SNHLY and FYNNEI. The CDR3 consists of 15 residues.

The chain combines TRBV11-2 with TRBJ2-7; tentatively, D is TRBD1 or TRBD2 (6 bases each). CDR1 SGHAT and CDR2 FQNNGV come from the germline V gene. With 2 bases removed from V and 6 bases from J, the gap between germline ends came to 17 bases. The CDR3 consists of 15 residues. CDR3 coding DNA: TGTGCCAGCAGCTTAACTCCGGGGGCCTGGGGCGAGCAGTACTTC. Protein product: CASSLTPGAWGEQYF.

The chain links TRBV5-1 to TRBJ1-4, with D unresolved. Germline CDR1 and CDR2: SGHRS and YFSETQ. V was trimmed by 5 bases and J by 0 bases, leaving 11 bases between them. The CDR3 extends over 15 amino acids. The CDR3 sequence is CASRLSSATNEKLFF. In DNA, the CDR3 is TGCGCCAGCAGGTTAAGTTCCGCAACTAATGAAAAACTGTTTTTT.

The chain is built from TRBV18 and TRBJ2-7; D gene ambiguous. There are 12 residues in the CDR3. The germline CDR1 and CDR2 sequences are KGHSH and LQKENI. Trimming shortened V by 3 bases and J by 7 bases, and 10 bases separated the two germline ends. CDR3 DNA: TGTGCCAGCTCACCCTCTATCCCGGAGCAGTACTTC. Translating it yields CASSPSIPEQYF.

The V call is TRBV4-1, the J call TRBJ1-6, with D unclear. V lost 0 bases to trimming and J lost 0 bases, with 6 bases between them. This CDR3 is built from 16 residues. Germline loops: CDR1 MGHRA, CDR2 YSYEKL. The DNA for the CDR3 is TGCGCCAGCAGCCAAGAGAGGAGCTCCTATAATTCACCCCTCCACTTT. Amino acid sequence: CASSQERSSYNSPLHF.